This TCR beta chain was sequenced during a study of control samples from healthy donors and cancer patients. The CDR3 sequence is 15 residues long. The V and J ends lost 11 bases and 2 bases, in that order; junction bases with no gene match: 8. Germline assignment: CDR1 LNHDA and CDR2 SQIVND (reference sequence). TCRdb's table, derived via immunoSEQ multiplex PCR, lists solely in-frame clones and lacks some. Of 89,000 or so clones listed, about 90% are singletons. The clonotype comes from a man over 45 in good health. What was sequenced was blood. The chain recombines TRBV19 with TRBJ1-3, with 11 bases lining up with TRBD1. The CDR3 protein is CAARDRGFPGNTIYF. The DNA for the CDR3 is TGTGCCGCCCGGGACAGGGGGTTCCCTGGAAACACCATATATTTT. Using reference TRBV19 and TRBJ1-3 for the parts outside the CDR3, the full variable domain is DGGITQSPKYLFRKEGQNVTLSCEQNLNHDAMYWYRQDPGQGLRLIYYSQIVNDFQKGDIAEGYSVSREKKESFPLTVTSAQKNPTAFYLCAARDRGFPGNTIYFGEGSWLTVV.